The clone carrying this T cell receptor (beta chain) has a handful of counts. No antigen is known for it. This sample stems from a study of graft-versus-host responses after intestinal transplantation. Looked up from germline, CDR1 is SGHNT and CDR2 is YYREEE (reference sequence). V lost 2 bases and J lost 3, with 11 bases in between. CDR3 length: 15 amino acids. TCRdb's table, derived via immunoSEQ multiplex PCR, lists solely in-frame clones and lacks some. Found here are roughly 97,000 clones, roughly 90% of them singletons; the top ten hold about 0.9%. The source of this sequence is a human donor who received an intestinal transplant. Specimen: unstimulated CD4+ T cells sorted from spleen or lymph node cells, collected before intestinal transplant. The chain uses TRBV5-4 and TRBJ2-2; D might be TRBD1 (5 bases). The CDR3 loop reads CASSLTTGYTGELFF. CDR3 sequence (DNA): TGTGCCAGCAGCTTAACCACAGGTTACACCGGGGAGCTGTTTTTT.